The T cell receptor beta chain described here comes from a study of Ad26.COV2.S vaccination and SARS-CoV-2 variants. Study in general: Ad26.COV2.S, an intramuscular injection, was given once or twice 56 days apart.

Produced via immunoSEQ multiplex PCR; TCRdb's table is partial and in-frame only. The sample includes some 450,000 clones, about 90% of them seen just once. Study-wide findings and caveats: Recipients of either vaccine or placebo displayed similar breadth of non-spike TCRs.

Points on this clone: Its target is not known.

Treatment here: about 20 received Ad26.COV2.S at low or high dose, single or two shots; a few received placebo; per-sample allocation not given. Sample collection was performed on day 63 after the first vaccine or placebo injection. The source material was peripheral blood, sampled in a trial of Ad26.COV2.S vaccine versus placebo. This receptor was obtained from a person aged 18-60 years who received the Ad26.COV2.S COVID-19 vaccine or a placebo.

CDR3 region: CASSHRLAGVSEQYF. The CDR3 DNA reads TGTGCCAGCAGCCATAGACTAGCGGGAGTAAGCGAGCAGTACTTC. The V call is TRBV7-2, the J call TRBJ2-7, with 12 bases fitting TRBD2. The CDR3 runs 15 residues. Germline trimming cut 5 bases from V and 6 bases from J; bases unmatched to any gene: 8. CDR1 and CDR2 from the germline V gene are SGHTA and FQGNSA.